The 15 T cell receptor beta chains below were found in one sample sequenced in a study of cytomegalovirus exposure and HLA in healthy donors. 60 Vbeta and 13 Jbeta primers were used in PCR. The data were produced by immunoSEQ multiplex PCR, yet TCRdb's version contains in-frame clones alone and is incomplete. The table has roughly 130,000 clones, around three quarters seen once; the top ten hold approximately 1.8%. Sequenced: PBMCs. These receptors came from a woman aged 45-65 years in good health and CMV-seronegative.

This chain joins TRBV7-3 and TRBJ1-1; 8 nucleotides match TRBD1. The CDR3 covers 15 residues. With V trimmed by 4 bases and J by 5 bases, 9 bases remained unmatched. Germline lookup yields CDR1 SGHTA and CDR2 FQGTGA. The CDR3 DNA reads TGTGCCAGCAGCTCGAAAGCCAGGGGGCTAACTGAAGCTTTCTTT. Its translation: CASSSKARGLTEAFF.

The V gene is TRBV25-1, the J gene TRBJ1-2; 7 positions agree with TRBD1. Germline V gene lookup returns CDR1 MGHDK and CDR2 SYGVNS. The junction had 8 bases not matched to a gene; V was cut back by 8 bases and J by 2 bases. The CDR3 is 14 residues long. This CDR3 is CASDPGGLNYGYTF. CDR3 sequence (DNA): TGTGCCAGCGACCCAGGGGGGCTAAACTATGGCTACACCTTC.

This clone was counted only a few times. This chain joins TRBV28 and TRBJ2-5, with a tentative D call TRBD2 (6 bases). The V gene lost 6 bases and the J gene lost 5 bases, with 16 bases spanning the gap. Germline CDR1 reads MDHEN; CDR2 reads SYDVKM. This CDR3 spans 14 amino acids. The CDR3 is CASRAGTYPETQYF. The CDR3 coding sequence is TGTGCCAGCAGGGCCGGGACTTACCCGGAGACCCAGTACTTC.

This clone was seen a handful of times. The chain is built from TRBV6-6 and TRBJ2-1; the match to TRBD2 covers 10 bases. This CDR3 is 15 amino acids long. V trimming: 4 bases; J trimming: 1 base; junction bases outside the gene matches: 1. The germline V gene has CDR1 MNHNY and CDR2 SVGAGI (reference sequence). CDR3 sequence reads: CASSWGLASYNEQFF. DNA for the CDR3: TGTGCCAGCAGTTGGGGACTAGCGTCCTACAATGAGCAGTTCTTC.

The chain employs TRBV10-3 and TRBJ1-5; 10 bases align to TRBD1. Trimming removed 6 bases from V and 7 bases from J; junction bases left unmatched: 6. CDR3 length equals 14 residues. CDR1 is ENHRY, CDR2 SYGVKD, per germline. The CDR3 bases are TGTGCCATCAGAGCGGACAGGGGGGGACAGCCCCAGCATTTT. Translated, it gives CAIRADRGGQPQHF.

The V and J genes are TRBV7-3 and TRBJ1-1, with D uncertain. Trimming pared 4 bases from V and 2 bases from J, leaving 8 bases between. The length of the CDR3 is 13 residues. CDR1 and CDR2 from the germline V gene are SGHTA and FQGTGA. In DNA form, the CDR3 reads TGTGCCAGCAGCTCCCTATCTAACACTGAAGCTTTCTTT. Translating gives CASSSLSNTEAFF.

This clone was seen a handful of times. The chain couples TRBV18 to TRBJ1-2, with unresolved D. The CDR3 has 14 amino acids. Between the trimmed V and J ends, which lost 3 bases and 1 base, there was a span of 9 bases. CDR1 and CDR2 (germline): KGHSH, LQKENI. CDR3: CASSPGPSNYGYTF. The CDR3 region has the DNA TGTGCCAGCTCACCGGGCCCGAGTAACTATGGCTACACCTTC.

For the CDR3, the DNA is TGTGCCAGTAGTATACAGGGGGCAAGCAATCAGCCCCAGCATTTT. Amino acids: CASSIQGASNQPQHF. V gene TRBV19 combines with J gene TRBJ1-5; 8 nucleotides agree with TRBD1. V was pared by 2 bases and J by 1 base, with 1 base of the junction left unmatched. The CDR3 runs to 15 residues. CDR1 is LNHDA, CDR2 SQIVND, per germline (reference sequence).

The chain couples TRBV10-3 to TRBJ1-2; the D is unclear. The CDR3 length is 17 residues. The germline V and J ends were trimmed by 3 bases and 3 bases, with 20 bases remaining between them. CDR1 and CDR2 (germline): ENHRY, SYGVKD. The CDR3 sequence is CAISDMRTEALYYGYTF. The DNA for the CDR3 is TGTGCCATCAGTGATATGCGAACAGAAGCCCTTTACTATGGCTACACCTTC.

This clone was seen just once. CDR3 sequence: CASSPLGAGARGTQYF. The DNA for the CDR3 is TGTGCCAGCAGCCCTCTGGGGGCGGGAGCTCGGGGTACGCAGTATTTT. The chain carries TRBV5-6 and TRBJ2-3, with D maybe TRBD2 (7 bases). Between the trimmed V and J ends, which lost 4 bases and 8 bases, there was a span of 23 bases. The CDR3 extends over 16 amino acids. Germline V gene lookup returns CDR1 SGHDT and CDR2 YYEEEE.

This rearrangement joins TRBV14 to TRBJ1-2; 8 bases align to TRBD1. Looked up from germline, CDR1 is SGHDN and CDR2 is FVKESK. The CDR3 loop spans 15 amino acids. The V and J ends lost 0 bases and 4 bases, in that order; junction bases with no gene match: 4. In DNA, the CDR3 is TGTGCCAGCAGCCAAGAGCAGGGGGCGGTCTATGGCTACACCTTC. It is translated as CASSQEQGAVYGYTF.

In this sample, this clone turned up once. CDR3: CASSLDGGSGNTIYF. The CDR3 coding sequence is TGCGCCAGCAGCTTGGACGGCGGCTCTGGAAACACCATATATTTT. This chain links TRBV5-1 with TRBJ1-3; D is undetermined. Per the germline V gene, CDR1 is SGHRS and CDR2 is YFSETQ. V shed 0 bases and J shed 0 bases, with 7 bases lying between them. The CDR3 is 15 amino acids.

The V and J genes are TRBV25-1 and TRBJ2-1, with 9 bases lining up with TRBD1. The CDR3 is 15 amino acids. In germline, CDR1 is MGHDK, CDR2 SYGVNS. The V gene end was trimmed by 4 bases and the J gene end by 5 bases; junction bases not matched to a gene: 6. The CDR3 sequence: CASSAGTGLNNEQFF. The CDR3 nucleotides are TGTGCCAGCAGTGCCGGGACAGGGTTAAACAATGAGCAGTTCTTC.

In regard to this clone: Germline and junction disagree at one end, which may indicate a read error. The chain uses TRBV6-6 and TRBJ1-2, with TRBD1 matching over 8 bases. The CDR3 runs to 12 residues. Germline-derived CDR1 and CDR2 are MNHNY and SVGAGI (reference sequence). In DNA, the CDR3 is TGTGCCAGTCATCCAGGGGGCGAGAGCTACCCCTTC. This gives the protein CASHPGGESYPF.

The V call is TRBV5-1, the J call TRBJ2-7, with no clear D. The germline CDR1 and CDR2 sequences are SGHRS and YFSETQ. This CDR3 is 15 amino acids long. Trimming shortened V by 2 bases and J by 2 bases, and 14 bases separated the two germline ends. CDR3 sequence: CASSLIPSATYEQYF. CDR3 nucleotide sequence: TGCGCCAGCAGCTTAATACCTAGTGCCACCTACGAGCAGTACTTC.